This T cell receptor beta chain appears in the sequencing data of a study of molecular identifiers for immune sequencing clone quantification. Findings of the study overall: Whereas clones above 20 RNA copies held under 1% of naive-cell molecules, they held over 97% of effector molecules. Identical barcode-sharing TCR molecules could lead to underestimated sizes for highly expanded clones. Even with 800,000 to 1,000,000 naive cells present, spiked Jurkat TCR RNA from one cell was reportedly detectable.

This CDR3 spans 16 amino acids. Germline assignment: CDR1 MNHEY and CDR2 SVGEGT. Unmatched junction bases numbered 4, after V lost 1 base and J lost 4 bases. This clonotype has ten or more counts. Its matching antigen is unknown. Library preparation followed earlier protocols using designated TCR primers. Each CDR3 protein is one row after TCRdb ran MiXCR on the PCR reads. The sample records around 9,800 distinct CDR3 sequences, less than 20% being singletons. The rearrangement joins TRBV6-2 or TRBV6-3 to TRBJ2-1; 10 nucleotides align to TRBD2. The clonotype originates from a human donor in good health. Some libraries in this study had Jurkat cell RNA spiked in. The sequencing sample was made of naive CD8+ T cells from blood, with Jurkat cell RNA spiked in. As to subset: FACS-sorted CD8+CD4-CCR7+CD45RA+ naive T cells. This CDR3 is CASSYWTSGGYNEQFF. DNA of the CDR3: TGTGCCAGCAGTTACTGGACTAGCGGTGGGTACAATGAGCAGTTCTTC.